These 10 T cell receptor beta chains were sequenced from one sample in a study of early T cells in non-severe SARS-CoV-2 infection. MiXCR was run by TCRdb on the 5' RACE reads, yielding one entry per CDR3 protein. The table records 45,000 or so distinct CDR3 sequences, 9.5% to 13% of them present only once. The sequenced material came from whole blood. The receptor set was obtained from an adult who was a healthcare worker with PCR-confirmed SARS-CoV-2 infection or an uninfected control (not recorded which).

The V call is TRBV9, the J call TRBJ2-3; weak D call: TRBD2 (7 bases). V was shortened by 4 bases and J by 4 bases, with 16 bases between the two germline ends. The CDR3 totals 15 residues. Germline V gene lookup returns CDR1 SGDLS and CDR2 YYNGEE. CDR3 DNA sequence: TGTGCCAGCAGCCGGGGGGCTTCTTTCCCAGATACGCAGTATTTT. This codes for CASSRGASFPDTQYF.

The table lists this clonotype with a few counts. The gene calls are TRBV29-1 and TRBJ1-1; D remains ambiguous. The germline V gene has CDR1 SQVTM and CDR2 ANQGSEA. CDR3 length: 11 amino acids. The V gene lost 4 bases and the J gene lost 7 bases, with 10 bases spanning the gap. The CDR3 DNA is TGCAGCGTTGTGTTGTTGGATGAAGCTTTCTTT. It specifies CSVVLLDEAFF.

The table lists this clonotype with a few counts. This chain links TRBV4-3 with TRBJ2-3; 14 bases are shared with TRBD2. This CDR3 has 15 residues. Germline-derived CDR1 and CDR2 are LGHNA and YSLEER. V trimming: 8 bases; J trimming: 6 bases; junction bases outside the gene matches: 7. CDR3 DNA: TGCGCCAGCTCCCCGGGACTAGCGGGGGCTGATACGCAGTATTTT. Translating it yields CASSPGLAGADTQYF.

This clonotype occurred a few times. The chain uses TRBV7-6 and TRBJ1-5; D uncertain. The V end was cut by 1 base, the J end by 4 bases, with 2 bases between. The CDR3 has 12 residues. Germline V gene sequence: CDR1 SGHVS, CDR2 FNYEAQ. CDR3 region: CASSLENQPQHF. CDR3 DNA sequence: TGTGCCAGCAGCTTAGAGAATCAGCCCCAGCATTTT.

The chain joins TRBV29-1 to TRBJ2-2; weak D call: TRBD1 (5 bases). V was pared by 0 bases and J by 6 bases, with 8 bases between. Germline V gene data show CDR1 as SQVTM and CDR2 as ANQGSEA. This CDR3 spans 13 amino acids. Written as DNA, the CDR3 is TGCAGCGTTGAAGACAGACAGCCCGGGGAGCTGTTTTTT. It yields the protein CSVEDRQPGELFF.

This clonotype was seen repeatedly, ten times or more. The chain links TRBV12-3 or TRBV12-4 to TRBJ2-1; 8 positions agree with TRBD2. This CDR3 has 15 amino acids. The trim removed 4 bases at V and 4 bases at J, leaving 6 bases unmatched. The CDR3 region is CASSSRGGDYNEQFF. The CDR3 nucleotides read TGTGCCAGCAGTTCCCGGGGGGGCGATTACAATGAGCAGTTCTTC.

This clonotype was counted a few times. V gene TRBV6-1 combines with J gene TRBJ1-2, with unresolved D. The V gene lost 1 base and the J gene lost 4 bases, with 22 bases spanning the gap. There are 18 residues in the CDR3. CDR1 is MNHNS and CDR2 is SASEGT in the germline V gene. CDR3 sequence reads: CASSEGLGASSAPYGYTF. Written as DNA, the CDR3 is TGTGCCAGCAGTGAAGGGCTCGGCGCGTCCTCAGCCCCCTATGGCTACACCTTC.

Turning to this clonotype: A read error may be the cause here, since a much bigger clone is one base away. The gene calls are TRBV4-3 and TRBJ1-6; unclear D gene. This CDR3 comprises 15 residues. Germline loops: CDR1 LGHNA, CDR2 YSLEER. CDR3 amino acids: CASSQGVSYNSPLRF. CDR3 sequence (DNA): TGCGCCAGCAGCCAGGGAGTATCCTATAATTCACCCCTCCGCTTT.

This clonotype was seen more than once but under ten times. This chain connects TRBV3-1 to TRBJ2-3; 8 bases are a match to TRBD1. The germline CDR1 and CDR2 sequences are LGHDT and YNNKEL (reference sequence). The J segment lost 6 bases and the V segment lost 4 bases, leaving 9 bases of the junction unmatched. The CDR3 spans 15 residues. CDR3 sequence: CASSLPGTGKDTQYF. CDR3 in DNA: TGTGCCAGCAGCCTTCCCGGGACAGGAAAGGATACGCAGTATTTT.

This clonotype was recorded a few times. This sequence joins TRBV19 and TRBJ1-4; no firm D call. The V and J ends lost 1 base and 5 bases respectively, with 5 bases between them. The CDR3 covers 13 residues. The V gene's germline CDR1 is LNHDA and CDR2 SQIVND (reference sequence). This CDR3 reads CASSIGRNEKLFF. CDR3 coding DNA: TGTGCCAGTAGTATAGGCAGAAATGAAAAACTGTTTTTT.